Shown below are 26 T cell receptor beta chains from a single sample sequenced in a study of T-cell memory formation after mild COVID-19. Using its own MiXCR run on the 5' RACE reads, TCRdb lists one record per CDR3 protein. The data show approximately 44,000 distinct CDR3 sequences, 6% to 8% seen once. The sample was PBMCs or a T cell subset sorted from them (not recorded which). Every receptor here comes from a man aged 18 to 29 who had mild COVID-19 (a few samples of this study predate the infection). Cell type and time point are not known.

The table lists this clonotype with many counts. This chain links TRBV7-2 with TRBJ2-2; 7 bases line up with TRBD1. Germline V gives CDR1 SGHTA, CDR2 FQGNSA. The CDR3 spans 16 residues. With V trimmed by 10 bases and J by 5 bases, 16 bases remained unmatched. The CDR3 loop reads CANTLQRTGRTGELFF. CDR3 nucleotides: TGTGCCAATACCCTTCAACGGACAGGTAGAACCGGGGAGCTGTTTTTT.

This clonotype was seen ten or more times. This chain's CDR3 is CASSSDRKPSYGYTF. In nucleotides, the CDR3 is TGTGCCAGCAGCTCCGACAGGAAACCCTCCTATGGCTACACCTTC. The chain joins TRBV12-3 or TRBV12-4 to TRBJ1-2, with a weak D call TRBD1 (6 bases). V lost 6 bases and J 4 bases, leaving 18 bases between the germline ends. This CDR3 has 15 residues.

The chain has TRBV4-1 and TRBJ2-7, with D hard to call. V was pared by 1 base and J by 2 bases, with 12 bases between. The length of the CDR3 is 15 residues. Germline V lookup: CDR1 MGHRA, CDR2 YSYEKL. CDR3 sequence (DNA): TGCGCCAGCAGCCAAGCTTTTTTGGCAACCTACGAGCAGTACTTC. The encoded protein is CASSQAFLATYEQYF.

In its sample, this clonotype was seen a few times. The rearrangement joins TRBV3-1 to TRBJ1-4; D might be TRBD1 (5 bases). V shed 4 bases and J shed 8 bases, with 11 bases lying between them. The germline V gene encodes CDR1 LGHDT and CDR2 YNNKEL (reference sequence). This CDR3 spans 13 amino acids. CDR3 sequence reads: CASSRLGGEKLFF. Here the CDR3 DNA reads TGTGCCAGCAGCCGACTTGGGGGAGAAAAACTGTTTTTT.

This clonotype was detected many times. The chain employs TRBV7-8 and TRBJ1-5; D gene uncertain. Germline V gene lookup returns CDR1 SGHVS and CDR2 FQNEAQ. There are 17 residues in the CDR3. The ends were cut back, 1 base at V and 0 bases at J, with 13 bases in the middle. Here the CDR3 DNA reads TGTGCCAGCAGCTTAGATTCAGGCGCGTATAGCAATCAGCCCCAGCATTTT. Amino acids: CASSLDSGAYSNQPQHF.

The chain carries TRBV2 and TRBJ2-1; possible D gene TRBD2, 6 bases. Trimming removed 9 bases at V and 0 bases at J, with 12 bases between. Germline CDR1 and CDR2: SNHLY and FYNNEI. The CDR3 contains 14 residues. Written as DNA, the CDR3 is TGTGCCAGATCGGGACTGAGCTCCTACAATGAGCAGTTCTTC. It translates to CARSGLSSYNEQFF.

This clonotype was seen a few times. The V and J genes are TRBV18 and TRBJ2-5, with D maybe TRBD2 (5 bases). This CDR3 spans 14 amino acids. Germline loops: CDR1 KGHSH, CDR2 LQKENI. Trimming left V 2 bases short and J 4 bases short, with 11 bases between. CDR3 sequence reads: CASSPMRTGETQYF. CDR3 DNA: TGTGCCAGCTCACCAATGAGGACTGGAGAGACCCAGTACTTC.

This clonotype was found a few times. V is TRBV24-1 and J is TRBJ1-5, with TRBD1 matching over 7 bases. The CDR3 runs to 21 residues. Per the germline V gene, CDR1 is KGHDR and CDR2 is SFDVKD. J was trimmed by 0 bases and V by 4 bases; bases with no gene match: 20. The CDR3 here is CATSEPWTGHCNLYSNQPQHF. CDR3 DNA: TGTGCCACCAGTGAACCCTGGACAGGCCACTGCAATCTCTATAGCAATCAGCCCCAGCATTTT.

This clonotype was picked up a small number of times. The chain recombines TRBV5-1 with TRBJ1-5; tentatively, D is TRBD1 (5 bases). Trimming took 0 bases from V and 3 from J, leaving 10 bases between them. Germline V gene data show CDR1 as SGHRS and CDR2 as YFSETQ. This CDR3 comprises 15 residues. CDR3 nucleotides: TGCGCCAGCAGCTTGGGGGCAGGGTACAATCAGCCCCAGCATTTT. The encoded protein is CASSLGAGYNQPQHF.

V gene TRBV9 combines with J gene TRBJ2-1; 8 nucleotides agree with TRBD2. V dropped 5 bases and J dropped 8; count of bases not matched to a gene: 27. Germline loops: CDR1 SGDLS, CDR2 YYNGEE. The CDR3 has 20 amino acids. This chain's CDR3 is CASSLGILVASGSATDEQFF. CDR3 nucleotide sequence: TGTGCCAGCAGTCTCGGGATATTGGTGGCTAGCGGGTCTGCTACGGATGAGCAGTTCTTC.

At least ten counts were recorded for this clonotype. The gene calls are TRBV7-6 and TRBJ2-3; D perhaps matches TRBD2 (6 bases). Per germline, CDR1 SGHVS and CDR2 FNYEAQ. The CDR3 is made up of 14 amino acids. Trimming shortened V by 1 base and J by 4 bases, and 9 bases separated the two germline ends. Written as DNA, the CDR3 is TGTGCCAGCAGCTTAGTTGGAGGGCCAGATACGCAGTATTTT. This sequence encodes CASSLVGGPDTQYF.

This clonotype was detected only a few times. V is TRBV7-2 and J is TRBJ1-2; a possible D gene is TRBD1 (5 bases). V was shortened by 7 bases and J by 7 bases, with 19 bases between the two germline ends. The germline gives CDR1 SGHTA, CDR2 FQGNSA. This CDR3 is built from 14 residues. For the CDR3, the DNA is TGTGCCAGCAAGGTGGGGCGGCGCACGGCTGGCTACACCTTC. Residues: CASKVGRRTAGYTF.

This clonotype was picked up a small number of times. CDR3 region: CASSRQQTGELFF. In DNA form, the CDR3 reads TGCGCCAGCAGCCGTCAGCAGACCGGGGAGCTGTTTTTT. The J gene is TRBJ2-2, the V gene TRBV4-1, with no clear D. Trimming pared 4 bases from V and 5 bases from J, leaving 8 bases between. The CDR3 has 13 amino acids. Germline CDR1 MGHRA, CDR2 YSYEKL.

In its sample, this clonotype was seen many times. This chain connects TRBV20-1 to TRBJ2-3; 9 positions agree with TRBD2. This CDR3 contains 14 residues. From germline, CDR1 is DFQATT and CDR2 SNEGSKA (reference sequence). V lost 6 bases, J lost 8 bases, and 12 bases stayed unmatched. The CDR3 sequence is CSASRGLASVTQYF. In nucleotides, the CDR3 is TGCAGTGCCTCCCGGGGACTAGCTTCTGTTACGCAGTATTTT.

The table lists this clonotype with a few counts. The chain has TRBV18 and TRBJ2-7; D unclear. V lost 4 bases and J 0 bases, leaving 10 bases between the germline ends. CDR1 is KGHSH and CDR2 is LQKENI in the germline V gene. The length of the CDR3 is 14 residues. The CDR3 nucleotides read TGTGCCAGCTCACGCGGCAGGAACTCCTACGAGCAGTACTTC. Translated, it gives CASSRGRNSYEQYF.

This clonotype occurred a few times. The V and J genes are TRBV5-1 and TRBJ2-1; D is possibly TRBD1 (7 bases). The CDR3 has 16 residues. Trimming took off 4 bases at V and 0 bases at J, with 14 bases between the two ends. From germline, CDR1 is SGHRS and CDR2 YFSETQ. The CDR3 region has the DNA TGCGCCAGCAGCGGGGGGACAGCAGGCTCCTACAATGAGCAGTTCTTC. Translating gives CASSGGTAGSYNEQFF.

This chain joins TRBV27 and TRBJ1-4; no clear D gene. Between the trimmed V and J ends, which lost 7 bases and 8 bases, there was a span of 14 bases. Germline V CDR1 and CDR2: MNHEY, SMNVEV (reference sequence). The CDR3 is made up of 13 amino acids. The CDR3 DNA follows: TGTGCCAGCAAGATGGGCAGGTTGGAAAAACTGTTTTTT. It is translated as CASKMGRLEKLFF. The whole variable domain, remainder taken from reference TRBV27 and TRBJ1-4, is EAQVTQNPRYLITVTGKKLTVTCSQNMNHEYMSWYRQDPGLGLRQIYYSMNVEVTDKGDVPEGYKVSRKEKRNFPLILESPSPNQTSLYFCASKMGRLEKLFFGSGTQLSVL.

This chain joins TRBV6-5 and TRBJ2-3; unclear D gene. Trimming took off 4 bases at V and 1 base at J, with 12 bases between the two ends. The CDR3 totals 15 residues. Germline V gene sequence: CDR1 MNHEY, CDR2 SVGAGI. The CDR3 loop reads CASSSVGQGTDTQYF. The CDR3 nucleotides read TGTGCCAGCAGTTCCGTCGGGCAGGGCACAGATACGCAGTATTTT.

The chain has TRBV12-3 or TRBV12-4 and TRBJ2-3; 14 nucleotides match TRBD2. Trimming at V came to 6 bases and at J to 5 bases, leaving 10 bases not matched to a gene. The length of the CDR3 is 17 residues. The CDR3 region has the DNA TGTGCCAGCAGACGACGACTAGCGGGGGGGCTTTTAGATACGCAGTATTTT. This encodes CASRRRLAGGLLDTQYF.

The sample holds a few counts of this clonotype. The chain has TRBV20-1 and TRBJ2-5; 7 positions match TRBD1. The CDR3 runs 14 residues. Germline V lookup: CDR1 DFQATT, CDR2 SNEGSKA (reference sequence). V lost 2 bases to trimming and J lost 4 bases; unmatched junction nucleotides: 7. DNA of the CDR3: TGCAGTGCTAGAAAGGGGGCAGGACCAGAGACCCAGTACTTC. Its translation: CSARKGAGPETQYF.

This clonotype occurred many times. This rearrangement joins TRBV12-3 or TRBV12-4 to TRBJ2-7; TRBD1 matches 7 bases. After removal of 3 bases from V and 0 bases from J, the junction contained 5 bases not matched to a gene. The CDR3 is 15 residues long. The CDR3 nucleotides read TGTGCCAGCAGTTTGGGCAGGGGGAGCTCCTACGAGCAGTACTTC. Translation: CASSLGRGSSYEQYF.

The chain recombines TRBV5-1 with TRBJ2-5; a weak D match, TRBD1 (6 bases). The V gene's germline CDR1 is SGHRS and CDR2 YFSETQ. CDR3 length: 12 residues. V lost 5 bases and J 6 bases, leaving 11 bases between the germline ends. The CDR3 nucleotides are TGCGCCAGCAGACCGGACAGACAGACCCAGTACTTC. Protein sequence: CASRPDRQTQYF.

V gene TRBV5-1 combines with J gene TRBJ1-6; 11 nucleotides align to TRBD1. CDR1 is SGHRS, CDR2 YFSETQ, per germline. Trimming took 0 bases from V and 7 from J; bases not matched to a gene: 6. The CDR3 runs to 17 residues. CDR3 sequence (DNA): TGCGCCAGCAGCTTGGCCGGGACAGGGGGGAGAAATTCACCCCTCCACTTT. Protein product: CASSLAGTGGRNSPLHF.

This clonotype appeared a few times. The chain couples TRBV11-2 to TRBJ1-2; D unresolved. V gave up 6 bases and J gave up 1 base, with 12 bases separating them. The CDR3 covers 14 residues. Germline V lookup: CDR1 SGHAT, CDR2 FQNNGV. The CDR3 protein is CASRPRAGNYGYTF. CDR3 in DNA: TGTGCCAGCAGGCCCCGGGCGGGTAACTATGGCTACACCTTC.

The chain carries TRBV9 and TRBJ1-2, with TRBD1 identical over 7 bases. The CDR3 is made up of 13 amino acids. Germline V gene data show CDR1 as SGDLS and CDR2 as YYNGEE. Unmatched junction bases numbered 4, after V lost 1 base and J lost 7 bases. The CDR3 DNA reads TGTGCCAGCAGCGTAAGACAGGGAAGTGGCTACACCTTC. Translation: CASSVRQGSGYTF.

This chain connects TRBV3-1 to TRBJ2-6; D is ambiguous. The CDR3 extends over 14 amino acids. The germline V gene encodes CDR1 LGHDT and CDR2 YNNKEL (reference sequence). V was pared by 6 bases and J by 0 bases, with 6 bases between. The CDR3 protein is CASSTSSGANVLTF. In DNA, the CDR3 is TGTGCCAGCAGTACCAGCTCTGGGGCCAACGTCCTGACTTTC.